The 14 T cell receptor beta chains below all came from one sample that was sequenced in a study of T cells in Graves' hyperthyroidism and ophthalmopathy. Researchers took RNA transcripts and amplified the TCR beta CDR3 regions from them. With the HTBI primer set, the TCR CDR3 went through a first round of RT-PCR. TCRdb fed the multiplex PCR reads into MiXCR, producing one record per CDR3 protein. Of approximately 530,000 distinct CDR3 sequences in the sample, about 20% were seen once. The material sequenced was blood. All receptors derive from a man aged 40-55 years with Graves' ophthalmopathy.

This rearrangement joins TRBV6-2 or TRBV6-3 to TRBJ2-3; possibly TRBD2 for D (7 bases). V gave up 2 bases and J gave up 8 bases, with 14 bases separating them. The CDR3 totals 14 residues. Looked up from germline, CDR1 is MNHEY and CDR2 is SVGEGT. CDR3 sequence (DNA): TGTGCCAGCAGTTACGGGGGGGCCCCGGGTACGCAGTATTTT. Translating gives CASSYGGAPGTQYF.

On this clonotype: Compared with germline, one end of the junction differs, possibly owing to a read error. The chain uses TRBV6-1 and TRBJ2-6, with 7 bases lining up with TRBD2. CDR1 is MNHNS, CDR2 SASEGT, per germline. CDR3 size: 18 residues. The CDR3 region has the DNA TGTGCCAGCAGCAGGAGCGGGGTTCTCAACTCTGGTGCCAACGTCCTGACTTTC. This sequence encodes CASSRSGVLNSGANVLTF.

The chain uses TRBV30 and TRBJ1-1, with TRBD1 as a possible D gene (6 bases). The germline CDR1 and CDR2 sequences are GTSNPN and SVGIG (reference sequence). The V gene lost 2 bases and the J gene lost 6 bases, with 16 bases spanning the gap. The CDR3 contains 14 residues. The CDR3 DNA reads as TGTGCCTGGAGTTCCCCGGGCAGGGGCCCTGAAGCTTTCTTT. This encodes CAWSSPGRGPEAFF.

In this sample, this clonotype turned up a few times. This chain uses TRBV14 with TRBJ1-2; no reliable D call. In germline, CDR1 is SGHDN, CDR2 FVKESK. This CDR3 is 14 amino acids long. The V end lost 5 bases, the J end lost 6 bases, and 16 bases lay between the germline ends. CDR3 in amino acids: CASSIRTVTDGYTF. CDR3 in DNA: TGTGCCAGCAGCATCCGGACGGTGACGGATGGCTACACCTTC.

This clonotype was observed many times. This rearrangement joins TRBV2 to TRBJ2-3; 11 bases match TRBD2. Per the germline V gene, CDR1 is SNHLY and CDR2 is FYNNEI. Losses at the gene ends were 3 bases for V and 6 bases for J; bases not matched to a gene: 5. The CDR3 loop spans 15 amino acids. The DNA of the CDR3 is TGTGCCAGCAGTGAGAAGCTAGCGGGAGGCGATACGCAGTATTTT. Its translation: CASSEKLAGGDTQYF.

The chain joins TRBV29-1 to TRBJ2-1, with 7 bases identical to TRBD1. The V gene's germline CDR1 is SQVTM and CDR2 ANQGSEA. The CDR3 contains 13 residues. The V segment lost 6 bases and the J segment 4 bases; nucleotides outside the gene matches: 6. This CDR3 reads CSVRDSTYNEQFF. CDR3 DNA: TGCAGCGTCCGGGACAGCACTTACAATGAGCAGTTCTTC.

The chain carries TRBV25-1 and TRBJ2-1; the match to TRBD2 covers 8 bases. Per germline, CDR1 MGHDK and CDR2 SYGVNS. V lost 2 bases to trimming and J lost 7 bases; unmatched junction nucleotides: 7. The CDR3 runs 15 residues. In DNA form, the CDR3 reads TGTGCCAGCAGTGAACTCAGCGGGAGCATAAATGAGCAGTTCTTC. Amino acid sequence: CASSELSGSINEQFF.

Only a few counts were recorded for this clonotype. V usage is TRBV12-3 or TRBV12-4 and J usage is TRBJ2-5; D unclear. The CDR3 consists of 16 residues. V was shortened by 6 bases and J by 2 bases, with 19 bases between the two germline ends. The CDR3 DNA sequence: TGTGCCAGCAGCCCACACATTTCCCTAGGGCAAGAGACCCAGTACTTC. Amino acid sequence: CASSPHISLGQETQYF.

This clonotype was observed many times. The V call is TRBV12-3 or TRBV12-4, the J call TRBJ2-3; 12 bases line up with TRBD2. The CDR3 length is 17 residues. J was trimmed by 2 bases and V by 3 bases; bases with no gene match: 6. Here the CDR3 reads CASSFRTSGEYTDTQYF. CDR3 DNA sequence: TGTGCCAGCAGTTTTCGGACTAGCGGGGAATACACAGATACGCAGTATTTT.

This clonotype showed up many times. The chain recombines TRBV18 with TRBJ1-1; D gene ambiguous. CDR3 length equals 12 residues. The V end lost 0 bases, the J end lost 2 bases, and 1 base lay between the germline ends. In germline, CDR1 is KGHSH, CDR2 LQKENI. As DNA, the CDR3 is TGTGCCAGCTCACCACCAAACACTGAAGCTTTCTTT. It specifies CASSPPNTEAFF.

There are many counts of this clonotype. The chain uses TRBV7-9 and TRBJ2-1; D is ambiguous. V lost 6 bases and J lost 0, with 12 bases in between. CDR1 is SEHNR and CDR2 is FQNEAQ in the germline V gene (reference sequence). The CDR3 has 15 residues. This CDR3 reads CASSFLLSSYNEQFF. Here the CDR3 DNA reads TGTGCCAGCAGTTTTCTACTAAGCTCCTACAATGAGCAGTTCTTC.

This chain connects TRBV3-1 to TRBJ2-7, with TRBD2 identical over 7 bases. The V gene's germline CDR1 is LGHDT and CDR2 YNNKEL (reference sequence). The CDR3 is made up of 12 amino acids. Germline trimming cut 3 bases from V and 9 bases from J; bases unmatched to any gene: 5. The CDR3, as DNA: TGTGCCAGCAGCCAGGGACTACGTTGGCAGTACTTC. Its translation: CASSQGLRWQYF.

As regards this clonotype: One end of the junction fails to match germline, which may point to a read error. J is TRBJ2-7 and V is TRBV19, with 8 bases identical to TRBD1. Germline CDR1 LNHDA, CDR2 SQIVND (reference sequence). The length of the CDR3 is 13 residues. The chain's CDR3 is CASSRTGPYEQYF. The CDR3 DNA reads TGTGCCAGCAGTAGGACAGGGCCCTACGAGCAGTACTTC.

In its sample, this clonotype was seen many times. At one of its ends the junction is not consistent with the germline gene, which may arise from a read error. The CDR3 DNA sequence: TGTGCCAGCAGTTTAGTGAAAAACACTGAAGCTTTCTTT. Translating it yields CASSLVKNTEAFF. The rearrangement joins TRBV5-1 to TRBJ1-1; the D is unclear. CDR1 SGHRS and CDR2 YFSETQ come from the germline V gene. The CDR3 is 13 residues long. Full variable domain (remainder filled in from reference TRBV5-1 and TRBJ1-1): KAGVTQTPRYLIKTRGQQVTLSCSPISGHRSVSWYQQTPGQGLQFLFEYFSETQRNKGNFPGRFSGRQFSNSRSEMNVSTLELGDSALYLCASSLVKNTEAFFGQGTRLTVV.